The clone carrying this TCR beta chain was detected ten times or more. Its matching antigen is unknown. Other autoimmune diseases, uncontrolled infections, pregnancy and lactation each led to patient exclusion. Amplification of TCR beta CDR3 regions used RNA transcripts. First-round RT-PCR used HTBI primers; second-round multiplex PCR followed. TCRdb ran MiXCR on the multiplex PCR reads and lists one entry per CDR3 protein. This sample carries 500,000 to 800,000 distinct CDR3 sequences, just over 40% of them seen once, and the ten largest clones take more than 2.5%. The record originates from a study of Graves' ophthalmopathy and Graves' hyperthyroidism. Study-wide findings and caveats: Sensitivity of about 70% and specificity of approximately 72% were achieved by the model that predicted ophthalmopathy progression.

The sequenced sample was peripheral blood. The receptor comes from an adult man with Graves' ophthalmopathy.

CDR3: CSVAVSFDYGYTF. Written as DNA, the CDR3 is TGCAGCGTTGCTGTGAGTTTTGACTATGGCTACACCTTC. The chain carries TRBV29-1 and TRBJ1-2; D uncertain. V was shortened by 4 bases and J by 3 bases, with 12 bases between the two germline ends. This CDR3 is 13 amino acids long. The germline V gene encodes CDR1 SQVTM and CDR2 ANQGSEA.